Reported below is one T cell receptor (beta chain). Its antigen remains unknown. In germline, CDR1 is SEHNR, CDR2 FQNEAQ (reference sequence). The V gene end was trimmed by 0 bases and the J gene end by 2 bases; junction bases not matched to a gene: 2. The CDR3 is 15 residues long. The data originate from a study of cytomegalovirus exposure and HLA in healthy donors. Study results and limitations: The availability of immune exposure information extended only to CMV serostatus.

13 Jbeta primers and 60 Vbeta primers were used for the PCR. Sequencing used immunoSEQ multiplex PCR; TCRdb keeps in-frame clones, though not all of them. The sample yields 150,000 to 200,000 clones, about 90% seen once. The TCR originated in a girl under three years old in good health and CMV-seronegative. The chain combines TRBV7-9 with TRBJ2-7; TRBD1 agrees at 9 bases. Source material: PBMCs. The CDR3 DNA reads TGTGCCAGCAGCTTAGCGACAGGGGGTCCCTACGAGCAGTACTTC. Protein product: CASSLATGGPYEQYF.